This TCR beta chain was identified in a study of vaccination and CD4 T cells after COVID-19 (dated by TCRdb to between 2021 and 2022). Describing the broader study: Convalescent patients had a positive SARS-CoV-2 result on nasal swab PCR, and of these patients, some ten had mild disease and one had severe disease. In control cultures, a CEFX viral epitope pool was used as positive control, an HIV-1 Nef peptide pool was used as negative control, or no peptide was added. Participants received two doses of either the Pfizer-BioNTech BNT162b2 vaccine (n=8) or the Moderna mRNA-1273 vaccine (n=2). Post-COVID blood samples were collected from convalescent patients a median of around 100 days after diagnosis, with a range of about 30 to 161 days. Post-vaccine blood samples were collected a median of about 66 days after the second vaccine dose, ranging from about 13 to 241 days. Culture stimuli were overlapping spike peptide pools from SARS-CoV-2 and from the common cold coronaviruses HCoV-NL63, HCoV-OC43 and HCoV-229E. The convalescent cohort comprised six males and four females, including two Hispanic individuals, seven Caucasians, two Asians and one multiracial person. In approximately ten COVID-19 convalescent patients and several infection-naive healthy vaccine recipients, the spike-specific CD4+ TCR repertoire before mRNA vaccination was compared with the repertoire after mRNA vaccination.

Study-wide findings and limitations: The study included relatively few convalescent patients and did not analyze early timepoints after natural infection. Nearly all vaccine-specific clones in convalescent patients (304 of 307) were mono-reactive for SARS-CoV-2 spike rather than cross-reactive with common cold coronaviruses. Among the post-vaccine SARS-CoV-2-reactive clones in convalescent patients, a median approximately 86% showed up only after vaccination, which suggests vaccine-specific priming. An increase in the median number of SARS-CoV-2-reactive clonotypes from 20 to 25 after infection to some 38 after vaccination was observed, but the change was not found to be significant.

Libraries were prepared through PCR. DNA from cultured CD4+ T cells was subjected to TCR sequencing with the Oncomine TCR Beta short-read assay at the Johns Hopkins FTIC core. The QIAamp micro DNA kit was used to extract genomic DNA from the cultured CD4+ T cells. The Oncomine TCR Beta libraries from cultured CD4+ T cells were pooled using unique dual indexes and then sequenced on an Illumina iSeq 100. The authors' pipeline ran thus. Non-productive sequences were filtered out, and CDR3s that did not start with C, did not end with F or W, or were shorter than 7 amino acids were discarded. Antigen-specific clonotypes were identified using the MANAFEST web application through comparison of peptide-stimulated wells with reference and other culture wells. For a clone to be called positive, the clone needed an FDR below 0.05, an odds ratio above 5, and a productive frequency above 0.1% in at least two of three replicate wells. A clonotype counted as cross-reactive if it showed significant expansion both in the SARS-CoV-2 spike wells and in at least one common cold coronavirus spike condition. CDR3 homology was assessed with Levenshtein distances (stringdist) and unrooted phylogenetic trees (ape) in R version 3.6.1. Using fastp trimming at Q25 and MiXCR clonotype assembly, TCRdb reanalyzed the public sequencing data and kept in-frame beta chains. For every CDR3 protein sequence, its rows merge into one entry that carries the most common genes and DNA. The V and J calls reflect TCRdb's pipeline rather than the authors' work. Recorded for this sample are around 3,900 distinct CDR3 sequences; 68% of them occurred a single time. Around 27% of the sample belongs to the ten largest clones.

With regard to this clonotype: The antigen this receptor binds is unknown. No base quality information exists; no much larger clone differs at one position.

The meaning of the sample's treatment or condition label: roughly 10-day PBMC culture with coronavirus spike peptide pools or control peptides (ViraFEST assay). The ViraFEST assay was used in the study, in which antigen-specific T cells were expanded with peptide pools and expanded clonotypes were subsequently identified by TCR sequencing. The positive SARS-CoV-2 PCR tests of the convalescent patients were dated from March to December 2020, before the Alpha, Beta and Delta variants emerged in the United States. PBMCs were cultured at about 2 million per well in IMDM supplemented with about 5.5% human AB serum and roughly 10 IU/ml IL-2, with 10 ug/ml peptide pools added. On days 3 and 7, half of the culture medium was replaced with fresh IL-2-containing medium. CD4+ T cells were isolated after 10 days of culture through negative selection using the EasySep CD4+ T cell isolation kit. PBMCs were separated from whole blood using Ficoll-Paque Plus gradient centrifugation and then either used fresh or cryopreserved at -140C. In general, triplicate wells were set up for every culture condition.

CDR1 and CDR2, per the germline V gene (reference sequence), are SEHNR and FQNEAQ. The CDR3 holds 13 amino acids from the cysteine to the phenylalanine. Just CDR3 DNA is preserved here, 39 bases in frame from base 1. At the junction V is shortened by 7 bases and J by 0 bases, with 9 bases in between. The sequence links TRBV7-9 to TRBJ1-1; the D gene is unclear. This TCR was recovered from a human donor who had recovered from COVID-19. The specimen sequenced was CD4+ T cells from blood, cultured in vitro. The CDR3 protein is CASTHGVNTEAFF. The DNA sequence is given as TGTGCCAGCACCCATGGGGTGAACACTGAAGCTTTCTTT.